The present T cell receptor beta chain was sequenced within a study of identical twins. The CDR3 runs 14 residues. Trimming removed 1 base at V and 2 bases at J, with 7 bases between. CDR1 SGHVS and CDR2 FQNEAQ come from the germline V gene. cDNA molecules carried unique molecular identifiers, and template switching added a universal primer site. MiXCR, run by TCRdb on the 5' RACE reads, gives a single entry per CDR3 protein. The sample includes some 440,000 distinct CDR3 sequences, roughly 24% of them seen just once. Another study also made use of these data, one on T cells expressing NK-cell markers. This second study notes: It was sorted CD3+CD56-NKG2C+, CD3+CD56+NKG2C- and CD3+CD56+NKG2C+ T cells that provided the TCR beta repertoires.

The source material was CD4+ T cells sorted from blood. The TCR comes from a woman between 18 and 30 years old in good health. The chain recombines TRBV7-8 with TRBJ2-3, with no clear D. In nucleotides, the CDR3 is TGTGCCAGCAGCTTAGGCAGATACACAGATACGCAGTATTTT. Translated, it gives CASSLGRYTDTQYF. Full variable domain (rest looked up from reference TRBV7-8 and TRBJ2-3): GAGVSQSPRYKVAKRGQDVALRCDPISGHVSLFWYQQALGQGPEFLTYFQNEAQLDKSGLPSDRFFAERPEGSVSTLKIQRTQQEDSAVYLCASSLGRYTDTQYFGPGTRLTVL.